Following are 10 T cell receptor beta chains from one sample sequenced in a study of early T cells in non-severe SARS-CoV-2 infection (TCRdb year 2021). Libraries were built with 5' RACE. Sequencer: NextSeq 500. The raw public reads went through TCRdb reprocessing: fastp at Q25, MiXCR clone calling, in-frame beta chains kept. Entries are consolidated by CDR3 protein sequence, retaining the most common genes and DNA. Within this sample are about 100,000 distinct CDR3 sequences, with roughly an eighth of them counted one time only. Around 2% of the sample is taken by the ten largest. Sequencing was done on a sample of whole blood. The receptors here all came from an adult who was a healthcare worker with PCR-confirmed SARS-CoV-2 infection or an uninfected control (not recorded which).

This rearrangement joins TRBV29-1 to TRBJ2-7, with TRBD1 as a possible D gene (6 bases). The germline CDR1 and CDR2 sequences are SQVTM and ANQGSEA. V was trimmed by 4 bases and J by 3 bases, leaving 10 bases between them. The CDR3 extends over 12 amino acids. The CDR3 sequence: CSVGTVRYEQYF. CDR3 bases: TGCAGCGTTGGGACAGTGCGCTACGAGCAGTACTTC.

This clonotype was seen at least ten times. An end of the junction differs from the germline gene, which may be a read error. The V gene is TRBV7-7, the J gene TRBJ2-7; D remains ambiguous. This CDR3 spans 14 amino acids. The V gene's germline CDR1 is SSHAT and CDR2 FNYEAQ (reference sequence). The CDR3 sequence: CASSDRAGSDEQYF. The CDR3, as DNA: TGTGCTAGCAGCGACCGGGCCGGGTCCGACGAGCAGTACTTC.

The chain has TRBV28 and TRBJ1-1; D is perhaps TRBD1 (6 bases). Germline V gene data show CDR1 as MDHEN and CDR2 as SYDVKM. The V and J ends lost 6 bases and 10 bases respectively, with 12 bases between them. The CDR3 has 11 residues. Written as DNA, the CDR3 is TGTGCCAGCAGCCCGGACAGAGGAGCTTTCTTT. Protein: CASSPDRGAFF.

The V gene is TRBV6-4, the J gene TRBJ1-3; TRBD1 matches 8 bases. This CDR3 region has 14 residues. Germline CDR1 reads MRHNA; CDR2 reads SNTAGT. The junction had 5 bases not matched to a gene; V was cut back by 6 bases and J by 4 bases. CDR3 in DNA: TGTGCCAGCAGGGCCAGGGGGCGAGGAAACACCATATATTTT. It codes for CASRARGRGNTIYF.

In DNA, the CDR3 is TGTGCCAGTAAGGATAACGGATACGGGGGCTACACCTTC. Protein: CASKDNGYGGYTF. The chain joins TRBV19 to TRBJ1-2; no clear D. V was shortened by 7 bases and J by 8 bases, with 17 bases between the two germline ends. CDR3 length: 13 residues. Germline V gene data show CDR1 as LNHDA and CDR2 as SQIVND (reference sequence).

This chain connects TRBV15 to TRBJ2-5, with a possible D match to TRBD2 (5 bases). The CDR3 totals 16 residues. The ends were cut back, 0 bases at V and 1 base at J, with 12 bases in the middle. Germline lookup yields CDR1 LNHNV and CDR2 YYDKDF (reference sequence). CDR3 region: CATSRESSGFQETQYF. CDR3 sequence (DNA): TGTGCCACCAGCAGAGAGTCCTCGGGGTTCCAAGAGACCCAGTACTTC. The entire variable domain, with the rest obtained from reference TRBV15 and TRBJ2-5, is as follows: DAMVIQNPRYQVTQFGKPVTLSCSQTLNHNVMYWYQQKSSQAPKLLFHYYDKDFNNEADTPDNFQSRRPNTSFCFLDIRSPGLGDTAMYLCATSRESSGFQETQYFGPGTRLLVL.

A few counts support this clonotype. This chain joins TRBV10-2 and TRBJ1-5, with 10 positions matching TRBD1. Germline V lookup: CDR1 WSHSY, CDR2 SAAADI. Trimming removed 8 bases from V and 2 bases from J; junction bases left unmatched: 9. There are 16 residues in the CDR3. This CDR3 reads CASGRQGAWGNQPQHF. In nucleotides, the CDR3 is TGCGCCAGCGGTAGACAGGGGGCATGGGGCAATCAGCCCCAGCATTTT.

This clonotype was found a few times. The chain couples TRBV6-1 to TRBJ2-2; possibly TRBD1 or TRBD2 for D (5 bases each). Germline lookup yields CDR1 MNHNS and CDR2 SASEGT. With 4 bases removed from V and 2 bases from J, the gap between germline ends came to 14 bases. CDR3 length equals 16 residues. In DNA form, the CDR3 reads TGTGCCAGCAGTGTGTTGTCCGGGGCAAACACCGGGGAGCTGTTTTTT. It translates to CASSVLSGANTGELFF.

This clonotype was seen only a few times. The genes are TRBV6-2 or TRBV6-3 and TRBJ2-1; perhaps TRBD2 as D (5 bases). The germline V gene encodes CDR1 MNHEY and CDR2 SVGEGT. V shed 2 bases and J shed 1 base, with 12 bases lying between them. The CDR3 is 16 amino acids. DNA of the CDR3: TGTGCCAGCAGTTACGCCGGGGAACCGTCCTACAATGAGCAGTTCTTC. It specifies CASSYAGEPSYNEQFF.

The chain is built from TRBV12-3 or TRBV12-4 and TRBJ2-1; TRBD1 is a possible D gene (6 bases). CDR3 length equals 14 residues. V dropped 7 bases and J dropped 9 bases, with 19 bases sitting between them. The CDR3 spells CASTSTTGSPEQFF. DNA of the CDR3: TGTGCCAGCACTTCTACCACAGGGAGTCCTGAGCAGTTCTTC.